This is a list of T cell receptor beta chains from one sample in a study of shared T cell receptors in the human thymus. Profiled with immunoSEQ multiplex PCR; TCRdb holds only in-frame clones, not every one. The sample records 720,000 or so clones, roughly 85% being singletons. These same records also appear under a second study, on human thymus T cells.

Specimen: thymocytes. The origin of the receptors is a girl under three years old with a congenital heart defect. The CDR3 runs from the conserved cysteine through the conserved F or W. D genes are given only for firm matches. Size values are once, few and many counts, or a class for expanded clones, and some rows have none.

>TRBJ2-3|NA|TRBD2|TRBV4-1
TGCGCCAGCAGCCAAGATAGTACTAGCGGGGGGTATACGCAGTATTTT
CASSQDSTSGGYTQYF
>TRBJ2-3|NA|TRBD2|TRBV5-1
TGCGCCAGCAGCTCCTTCGGACTAGGGGCAGATACGCAGTATTTT
CASSSFGLGADTQYF
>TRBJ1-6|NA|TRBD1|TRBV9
TGTGCCAGCAGCACCCCTGGCAGGGGGATCAATAATTCCCCCCTCCACTTT
CASSTPGRGINNSPLHF
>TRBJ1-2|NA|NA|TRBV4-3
TGCGCCAGCAGCCGTGAAAACGGTTTCTCTAACTATGGCTACACCTTC
CASSRENGFSNYGYTF
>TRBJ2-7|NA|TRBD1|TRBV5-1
TGCGCCAGCAGCCCGGGACAGGTCGTTGTCGAGCAGTACTTC
CASSPGQVVVEQYF
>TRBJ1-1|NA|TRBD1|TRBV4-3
TGCGCCAGCAGCCAAGACGAGACAGGGAGGAGAGACACTGAAGCTTTCTTT
CASSQDETGRRDTEAFF
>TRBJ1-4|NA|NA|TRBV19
TGTGCCAGTTCAGACAGGATGAATGAAAAACTGTTTTTT
CASSDRMNEKLFF
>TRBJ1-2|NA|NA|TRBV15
TGTGCCACCAGCAGTGCAGGTCCCTATGGCTACACCTTC
CATSSAGPYGYTF
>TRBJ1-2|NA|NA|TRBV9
TGTGCCAGCAGCGTCGCCCAAACAGGCTATGGCTACACCTTC
CASSVAQTGYGYTF
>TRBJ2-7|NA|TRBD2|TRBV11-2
TGTGCCAGCAGCTTAGCTTTAGCGGGGAGGTACGAGCAGTACTTC
CASSLALAGRYEQYF
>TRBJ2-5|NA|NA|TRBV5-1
TGCGCCAGCAGCTTACCAGGGGAAGAGACCCAGTACTTC
CASSLPGEETQYF
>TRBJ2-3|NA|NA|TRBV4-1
TGCGCCAGCAGCTTTGCGGTTATACAGGGCCTGGGAACAGATACGCAGTATTTT
CASSFAVIQGLGTDTQYF
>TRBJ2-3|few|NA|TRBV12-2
TGTGCAAGTCGCTTAGCGCCTAAACTAGCGGGGGGGCACGGCACAGATACGCAGTATTTT
CASRLAPKLAGGHGTDTQYF
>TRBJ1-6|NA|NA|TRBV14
TGTGCCAGCAGCCCCAATAGGCGACAGATCAATTCACCCCTCCACTTT
CASSPNRRQINSPLHF
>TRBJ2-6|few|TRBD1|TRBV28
TGTGCCAGCAGATCCGGACAGGCGTCTGGGGCCAACGTCCTGACTTTC
CASRSGQASGANVLTF
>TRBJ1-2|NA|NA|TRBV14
TGTGCCAGCAGCCAAGTAATTCCCCCCAACTATGGCTACACCTTC
CASSQVIPPNYGYTF
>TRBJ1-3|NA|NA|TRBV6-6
TGTGCCAGCAGTTTAATCCTGACAGATGGTGGAAACACCATATATTTT
CASSLILTDGGNTIYF
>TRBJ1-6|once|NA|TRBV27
TGTGCCAGCGCATGGGGGGGGTGGCAAACTGGCTCCTATAATTCACCCCTCCACTTT
CASAWGGWQTGSYNSPLHF
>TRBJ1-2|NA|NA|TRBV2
TGTGCCAGCTTTGGGCTCTGTGGGAAAAGGGGTCCCTTC
CASFGLCGKRGPF
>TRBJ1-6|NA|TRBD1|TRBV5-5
TGTGCCAGCAGCTCTGGACAGGGCCCTTCTAATTCACCCCTCCACTTT
CASSSGQGPSNSPLHF
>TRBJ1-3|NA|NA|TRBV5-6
TGTGCCAGCAGCGGTCAGGGAACTGGAAACACCATATATTTT
CASSGQGTGNTIYF
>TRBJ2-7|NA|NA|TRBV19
TGTGCCAGTAGTATCAGTCTAGTTGGAGACTACGAGCAGTACTTC
CASSISLVGDYEQYF
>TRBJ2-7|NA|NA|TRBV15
TGTGCCACGCAACAGGGTTCCTACGAGCAGTACTTC
CATQQGSYEQYF